Each of the 27 T cell receptor beta chains below was sequenced from the same sample in a study of blood T cell repertoires in COVID-19. The protocol was immunoSEQ multiplex PCR, while the TCRdb copy is restricted to in-frame clones and leaves out a portion. The repertoire holds 110,000 to 150,000 clones, with 70% to 90% as singletons. The sequenced sample consisted of peripheral blood. The receptors stem from a man between 65 and 85 years old with acute or convalescent COVID-19.

The chain links TRBV5-5 to TRBJ2-4, with TRBD2 matching over 7 bases. The trim removed 4 bases at V and 5 bases at J, leaving 3 bases unmatched. The CDR3 is made up of 13 amino acids. Germline V lookup: CDR1 SGHKS, CDR2 YYEKEE (reference sequence). This CDR3 reads CASSTRGENIQYF. As DNA, the CDR3 is TGTGCCAGCAGCACACGGGGGGAAAACATTCAGTACTTC.

The chain carries TRBV6-5 and TRBJ2-7; 10 bases match TRBD2. Germline CDR1 is MNHEY and CDR2 is SVGAGI. The CDR3 consists of 15 residues. V shed 5 bases, J shed 2 bases, and the junction held 6 bases outside the gene matches. The CDR3 nucleotides read TGTGCCAGCAGTACCGGGACTAGCGTTACCTACGAGCAGTACTTC. Translated: CASSTGTSVTYEQYF.

This clone was seen a single time. The V and J genes are TRBV7-2 and TRBJ1-5; a possible D gene is TRBD1 (5 bases). Germline V gene data show CDR1 as SGHTA and CDR2 as FQGNSA. The CDR3 sequence is 15 residues long. V was pared by 0 bases and J by 3 bases, with 9 bases between. CDR3 loop: CASSLAGVNNQPQHF. CDR3 in DNA: TGTGCCAGCAGCTTAGCAGGGGTGAACAATCAGCCCCAGCATTTT.

V usage is TRBV30 and J usage is TRBJ1-5; no clear D gene. The CDR3 sequence is 14 residues long. The V gene lost 2 bases and the J gene lost 0 bases, with 8 bases spanning the gap. The V gene's germline CDR1 is GTSNPN and CDR2 SVGIG (reference sequence). The CDR3 protein is CAWSIPGSNQPQHF. In DNA form, the CDR3 reads TGTGCCTGGAGTATCCCGGGTAGCAATCAGCCCCAGCATTTT.

The rearrangement links TRBV7-9 to TRBJ2-1; 15 nucleotides align to TRBD2. The germline V gene encodes CDR1 SEHNR and CDR2 FQNEAQ (reference sequence). Trimming removed 7 bases from V and 9 bases from J; junction bases left unmatched: 7. This CDR3 spans 15 amino acids. The CDR3 loop is CASTSRTSGGGEQFF. The CDR3 DNA is TGTGCCAGCACCTCCCGGACTAGCGGGGGGGGTGAGCAGTTCTTC.

The chain couples TRBV11-1 to TRBJ1-1, with a possible D match to TRBD1 (5 bases). V shed 1 base and J shed 5 bases, with 14 bases lying between them. The CDR3 has 15 residues. Germline values: CDR1 SGHAT, CDR2 FQDESV (reference sequence). DNA of the CDR3: TGTGCCAGCAGCTTAGGTCGGCAGGGAGGGACTGAAGCTTTCTTT. Its protein is CASSLGRQGGTEAFF.

V is TRBV18 and J is TRBJ1-2, with D possibly TRBD1 on 5 matching bases. The CDR3 consists of 15 residues. Germline V gene lookup returns CDR1 KGHSH and CDR2 LQKENI. Trimming removed 2 bases at V and 4 bases at J, with 14 bases between. DNA of the CDR3: TGTGCCAGCTCACCAGGGACTTCTAAACTCTATGGCTACACCTTC. Its protein product is CASSPGTSKLYGYTF.

This sequence joins TRBV6-5 and TRBJ2-4; 7 bases match TRBD2. The CDR3 totals 15 residues. The V segment lost 4 bases and the J segment 8 bases; nucleotides outside the gene matches: 11. CDR1 is MNHEY and CDR2 is SVGAGI in the germline V gene. The CDR3 nucleotides are TGTGCCAGCAGTTCCCCAGAGGGAGGGAGGGACATTCAGTACTTC. Protein sequence: CASSSPEGGRDIQYF.

This chain connects TRBV9 to TRBJ1-4; tentatively, D is TRBD1 (5 bases). CDR1 SGDLS and CDR2 YYNGEE come from the germline V gene. The CDR3 consists of 16 residues. The V and J ends lost 2 bases and 8 bases respectively, with 19 bases between them. In DNA form, the CDR3 reads TGTGCCAGCAGCGTGACCGGGGCGGGGCCGAAGGAAAAACTGTTTTTT. Encoded protein: CASSVTGAGPKEKLFF.

This clone was observed a few times. CDR3: CASSLATVNYGYTF. The CDR3 bases are TGTGCCAGCAGCTTAGCGACAGTTAACTATGGCTACACCTTC. The chain has TRBV7-9 and TRBJ1-2; weak D call: TRBD1 (5 bases). V was pared by 0 bases and J by 1 base, with 6 bases between. The length of the CDR3 is 14 residues. Germline CDR1 reads SEHNR; CDR2 reads FQNEAQ (reference sequence).

The CDR3 protein is CASSLGAGGSYNEQFF. The CDR3 nucleotides read TGCGCCAGCAGCTTAGGGGCCGGGGGCTCCTACAATGAGCAGTTCTTC. The rearrangement links TRBV5-1 to TRBJ2-1; D is possibly TRBD2 (6 bases). Trimming stripped 2 bases from V and 0 bases from J, with 12 bases between. CDR1 SGHRS and CDR2 YFSETQ come from the germline V gene. The CDR3 runs to 16 residues.

The chain has TRBV30 and TRBJ1-6, with 8 bases lining up with TRBD1. Losses at the gene ends were 4 bases for V and 6 bases for J; bases not matched to a gene: 8. This CDR3 is 15 amino acids long. In germline, CDR1 is GTSNPN, CDR2 SVGIG (reference sequence). The CDR3 reads CAWKAGGGRNSPLHF. CDR3 nucleotide sequence: TGTGCCTGGAAGGCAGGGGGCGGCCGTAATTCACCCCTCCACTTT.

The chain is built from TRBV6-5 and TRBJ2-1; 11 bases agree with TRBD2. The CDR3 loop spans 15 amino acids. J lost 6 bases, V lost 6 bases, and 7 bases had no gene match. CDR1 is MNHEY, CDR2 SVGAGI, per germline. The CDR3 DNA reads as TGTGCCAGCAGCTTCACTAGCGGGGGACCCAATGAGCAGTTCTTC. Protein: CASSFTSGGPNEQFF.

The chain recombines TRBV7-2 with TRBJ1-1; no clear D. Trimming removed 2 bases from V and 0 bases from J, with 7 bases in between. Germline loops: CDR1 SGHTA, CDR2 FQGNSA. This CDR3 has 14 residues. CDR3 in amino acids: CASSLLAMNTEAFF. For the CDR3, the DNA is TGTGCCAGCAGCTTACTTGCGATGAACACTGAAGCTTTCTTT.

The chain carries TRBV29-1 and TRBJ1-2; perhaps TRBD1 as D (5 bases). From germline, CDR1 is SQVTM and CDR2 ANQGSEA. The CDR3 has 11 residues. Trimming left V 3 bases short and J 13 bases short, with 15 bases between. CDR3 loop: CSVDTNTQGTF. The CDR3 DNA reads as TGCAGCGTTGACACAAATACCCAGGGCACCTTC.

The chain recombines TRBV5-1 with TRBJ2-5, with a weak D call TRBD1 (5 bases). The CDR3 runs 14 residues. Germline V CDR1 and CDR2: SGHRS, YFSETQ. Deletions cut 0 bases from V and 4 bases from J, with 10 bases between. CDR3 sequence reads: CASSLAGYRETQYF. The CDR3 coding sequence is TGCGCCAGCAGCTTGGCAGGGTATAGAGAGACCCAGTACTTC. Full variable domain (outside the CDR3, taken from reference TRBV5-1 and TRBJ2-5): KAGVTQTPRYLIKTRGQQVTLSCSPISGHRSVSWYQQTPGQGLQFLFEYFSETQRNKGNFPGRFSGRQFSNSRSEMNVSTLELGDSALYLCASSLAGYRETQYFGPGTRLLVL.

This sequence joins TRBV15 and TRBJ2-3; 9 bases are shared with TRBD2. The CDR3 consists of 16 residues. The trim removed 5 bases at V and 4 bases at J, leaving 10 bases unmatched. Germline assignment: CDR1 LNHNV and CDR2 YYDKDF (reference sequence). The CDR3 sequence: CATSRLAGGRPDTQYF. CDR3 sequence (DNA): TGTGCCACCAGCCGGTTGGCGGGGGGGCGCCCAGATACGCAGTATTTT.

The V call is TRBV20-1, the J call TRBJ1-5; D remains unclear. Germline values: CDR1 DFQATT, CDR2 SNEGSKA (reference sequence). V shed 3 bases and J shed 2 bases, with 14 bases lying between them. There are 15 residues in the CDR3. The CDR3, as DNA: TGCAGTGCTAGTTACTCAGGTACAGGCAATCAGCCCCAGCATTTT. Encoded protein: CSASYSGTGNQPQHF.

V usage is TRBV24-1 and J usage is TRBJ1-6; 7 bases match TRBD1. CDR3 length: 17 amino acids. Germline CDR1 is KGHDR and CDR2 is SFDVKD. With 3 bases clipped from V and 10 bases from J, the junction kept 14 bases outside the gene matches. DNA for the CDR3: TGTGCCACCAGTGATGTACACACTCGGGACAGAAACTCACCCCTCCACTTT. This encodes CATSDVHTRDRNSPLHF.

The CDR3 DNA reads TGTGCCAGCTCGACCGGGAAAGAGACCCAGTACTTC. Its protein is CASSTGKETQYF. V and J are TRBV18 and TRBJ2-5, with TRBD2 as a possible D gene (5 bases). Germline V CDR1 and CDR2: KGHSH, LQKENI. Trimming stripped 6 bases from V and 3 bases from J, with 8 bases between. The length of the CDR3 is 12 residues.

This chain links TRBV7-2 with TRBJ1-1; no clear D gene. The germline V and J ends were trimmed by 5 bases and 3 bases, with 19 bases remaining between them. The germline CDR1 and CDR2 sequences are SGHTA and FQGNSA. CDR3 length equals 16 residues. The CDR3 DNA is TGTGCCAGCAGCACTCCGGTGGGGATGAGGGACACTGAAGCTTTCTTT. Residues: CASSTPVGMRDTEAFF.

This clone was counted a single time. The J gene is TRBJ2-3, the V gene TRBV27; 11 bases agree with TRBD2. V gave up 11 bases and J gave up 4 bases; unmatched junction bases: 8. Germline-derived CDR1 and CDR2 are MNHEY and SMNVEV (reference sequence). The CDR3 has 14 amino acids. CDR3 sequence reads: CAGDKGLAADTQYF. CDR3 coding DNA: TGTGCCGGAGATAAGGGACTAGCGGCAGATACGCAGTATTTT.

The chain links TRBV7-8 to TRBJ2-1; TRBD2 matches 8 bases. CDR1 and CDR2 (germline): SGHVS, FQNEAQ. The CDR3 is made up of 14 amino acids. The J segment lost 8 bases and the V segment lost 5 bases, leaving 8 bases of the junction unmatched. Here the CDR3 DNA reads TGTGCCAGCAGCCGAAAAACTAGCGGCGATGAGCAGTTCTTC. Its protein is CASSRKTSGDEQFF.

V is TRBV28 and J is TRBJ1-4, with TRBD1 matching over 7 bases. From germline, CDR1 is MDHEN and CDR2 SYDVKM. V lost 6 bases, J lost 1 base, and 5 bases stayed unmatched. This CDR3 contains 15 residues. The CDR3 sequence: CASRRDSLTNEKLFF. DNA of the CDR3: TGTGCCAGCAGAAGGGACAGCCTAACTAATGAAAAACTGTTTTTT. The entire variable domain, with the rest obtained from reference TRBV28 and TRBJ1-4, is as follows: DVKVTQSSRYLVKRTGEKVFLECVQDMDHENMFWYRQDPGLGLRLIYFSYDVKMKEKGDIPEGYSVSREKKERFSLILESASTNQTSMYLCASRRDSLTNEKLFFGSGTQLSVL.

This rearrangement joins TRBV10-2 to TRBJ1-4; 7 nucleotides align to TRBD1. CDR1 is WSHSY, CDR2 SAAADI, per germline. The CDR3 consists of 16 residues. V dropped 5 bases and J dropped 0; count of bases not matched to a gene: 6. CDR3 in DNA: TGCGCCAGCAGTCGCGACAGGGCGGCAACTAATGAAAAACTGTTTTTT. Translation: CASSRDRAATNEKLFF.

The gene calls are TRBV3-1 (or the pseudogene TRBV3-2) and TRBJ1-1; D may be TRBD1 (5 bases). Trimming shortened V by 3 bases and J by 8 bases, and 13 bases separated the two germline ends. The CDR3 totals 13 residues. Germline CDR1 LGHDT, CDR2 YNNKEL (reference sequence). CDR3 in DNA: TGTGCCAGCAGCCAGGACTATGACAGAGAAGCTTTCTTT. Translation: CASSQDYDREAFF.

The chain is built from TRBV5-1 and TRBJ2-5, with D maybe TRBD1 (6 bases). Germline V CDR1 and CDR2: SGHRS, YFSETQ. The V and J ends lost 5 bases and 1 base respectively, with 15 bases between them. The CDR3 length is 15 residues. CDR3 region: CASRRLGQFQETQYF. In DNA, the CDR3 is TGCGCCAGCAGACGTCTCGGACAGTTCCAAGAGACCCAGTACTTC.